Following are 29 T cell receptor beta chains from one sample sequenced in a study of CD8 T cell repertoires and HIV-1 epitope variants. The assay was immunoSEQ multiplex PCR, and TCRdb's table has in-frame clones only and misses some. Of about 5,300 clones in the sample, about 65% were seen once. Antigens of these TCRs are unknown. The source material was cultured CD8+ T cells derived from PBMCs. These receptors all come from a male donor with HIV.

This clone was observed a few times. The V and J genes are TRBV7-2 and TRBJ2-7; the D gene could be TRBD1 or TRBD2 (5 bases each). Germline V gene sequence: CDR1 SGHTA, CDR2 FQGNSA. The CDR3 spans 15 residues. The ends were cut back, 4 bases at V and 5 bases at J, with 18 bases in the middle. The CDR3 bases are TGTGCCAGCAGCTCCATCGGGACGAGGGACCACGAGCAGTACTTC. This encodes CASSSIGTRDHEQYF.

The table lists this clone with a few counts. The gene calls are TRBV9 and TRBJ2-7, with 8 bases aligning to TRBD2. V trimming: 0 bases; J trimming: 1 base; junction bases outside the gene matches: 6. Germline V lookup: CDR1 SGDLS, CDR2 YYNGEE. The CDR3 has 16 residues. The CDR3 DNA sequence: TGTGCCAGCAGCGTAGGACTAGCGAGGTATTCCTACGAGCAGTACTTC. Amino acids: CASSVGLARYSYEQYF.

The rearrangement uses TRBV28 and TRBJ1-1; D ambiguous. Trimming cost V 9 bases and J 7 bases, with 12 bases left between them. The CDR3 sequence is 11 residues long. CDR1 and CDR2 (germline): MDHEN, SYDVKM. The CDR3 DNA sequence: TGTGCCAGTTCTCCGCTTAGTGAAGCTTTCTTT. Translating it yields CASSPLSEAFF. The variable domain in full, completed from reference TRBV28 and TRBJ1-1, reads DVKVTQSSRYLVKRTGEKVFLECVQDMDHENMFWYRQDPGLGLRLIYFSYDVKMKEKGDIPEGYSVSREKKERFSLILESASTNQTSMYLCASSPLSEAFFGQGTRLTVV.

The rearrangement uses TRBV6-1 and TRBJ2-7, with D tentatively TRBD2 (5 bases). CDR1 is MNHNS and CDR2 is SASEGT in the germline V gene. The CDR3 totals 13 residues. V was pared by 4 bases and J by 1 base, with 8 bases between. In nucleotides, the CDR3 is TGTGCCAGCAGTGTCGGGAATTCCTACGAGCAGTACTTC. Its protein product is CASSVGNSYEQYF.

The gene calls are TRBV27 and TRBJ2-1; tentatively, D is TRBD1 or TRBD2 (6 bases each). Germline lookup yields CDR1 MNHEY and CDR2 SMNVEV (reference sequence). The CDR3 runs 16 residues. The ends were cut back, 5 bases at V and 0 bases at J, with 14 bases in the middle. CDR3 protein: CASSVIGGPSYNEQFF. For the CDR3, the DNA is TGTGCCAGCAGTGTCATTGGGGGGCCCTCCTACAATGAGCAGTTCTTC.

This clone was found a few times. V and J are TRBV28 and TRBJ1-2; D is unresolved. V lost 7 bases and J lost 5, with 17 bases in between. The CDR3 has 14 amino acids. Germline loops: CDR1 MDHEN, CDR2 SYDVKM. The CDR3 sequence: CASIPGGVGYGYTF. The CDR3 bases are TGTGCCAGCATCCCCGGCGGGGTCGGGTATGGCTACACCTTC.

The chain is built from TRBV7-9 and TRBJ2-7, with D perhaps matching TRBD1 (6 bases). This CDR3 spans 12 amino acids. V was cut by 3 bases and J by 7 bases, with 10 bases left in between. Per the germline V gene, CDR1 is SEHNR and CDR2 is FQNEAQ (reference sequence). The CDR3 region is CASSFGTKEQYF. CDR3 nucleotide sequence: TGTGCCAGCAGCTTTGGGACAAAAGAGCAGTACTTC.

The V call is TRBV28, the J call TRBJ2-1, with 8 bases identical to TRBD2. With 3 bases clipped from V and 9 bases from J, the junction kept 7 bases outside the gene matches. The CDR3 runs to 14 residues. Germline values: CDR1 MDHEN, CDR2 SYDVKM. CDR3 protein: CASSFRVAGSEQFF. CDR3 coding DNA: TGTGCCAGCAGTTTTAGGGTAGCGGGGAGTGAGCAGTTCTTC.

The J gene is TRBJ1-4, the V gene TRBV9; 9 bases map to TRBD1. This CDR3 is 15 amino acids long. Germline lookup yields CDR1 SGDLS and CDR2 YYNGEE. The V and J ends lost 3 bases and 5 bases, in that order; junction bases with no gene match: 5. This CDR3 reads CASSATGTGNEKLFF. DNA of the CDR3: TGTGCCAGCAGCGCGACCGGGACAGGGAATGAAAAACTGTTTTTT.

The rearrangement uses TRBV2 and TRBJ2-7, with 10 bases fitting TRBD1. Germline assignment: CDR1 SNHLY and CDR2 FYNNEI. The CDR3 totals 14 residues. V dropped 5 bases and J dropped 4; count of bases not matched to a gene: 5. CDR3 protein: CASSRQGARYEQYF. In DNA, the CDR3 is TGTGCCAGCAGTAGACAGGGGGCGAGGTACGAGCAGTACTTC.

This chain uses TRBV28 with TRBJ1-1; D may be TRBD1 (6 bases). V was clipped by 6 bases and J by 4 bases, with 12 bases between them. Germline CDR1 and CDR2: MDHEN and SYDVKM. CDR3 length: 13 amino acids. CDR3 in amino acids: CASRTGEVTEAFF. The CDR3 DNA reads TGTGCCAGCAGGACAGGAGAGGTCACTGAAGCTTTCTTT.

This chain connects TRBV28 to TRBJ1-1; D gene unclear. V was trimmed by 7 bases and J by 2 bases, leaving 11 bases between them. The CDR3 length is 13 residues. Germline V CDR1 and CDR2: MDHEN, SYDVKM. The CDR3 DNA reads as TGTGCCAGCATTGAGAGCGGCAACACTGAAGCTTTCTTT. This translates into CASIESGNTEAFF. The variable domain in full, with the rest retrieved from reference TRBV28 and TRBJ1-1, is DVKVTQSSRYLVKRTGEKVFLECVQDMDHENMFWYRQDPGLGLRLIYFSYDVKMKEKGDIPEGYSVSREKKERFSLILESASTNQTSMYLCASIESGNTEAFFGQGTRLTVV.

The V gene is TRBV10-3, the J gene TRBJ2-7; D may match TRBD1 or TRBD2 (5 bases each). The CDR3 sequence is 13 residues long. Germline V gene lookup returns CDR1 ENHRY and CDR2 SYGVKD. Trimming cost V 8 bases and J 1 base, with 12 bases left between them. CDR3 in DNA: TGTGCCATCGCTGCTGGGGGTTCCTACGAGCAGTACTTC. Translated: CAIAAGGSYEQYF.

In its sample, this clone was seen a few times. The chain combines TRBV14 with TRBJ2-7, with D possibly matching TRBD2 (6 bases). The CDR3 runs to 14 residues. In germline, CDR1 is SGHDN, CDR2 FVKESK. Trimming stripped 6 bases from V and 7 bases from J, with 19 bases between. CDR3 bases: TGTGCCAGCAGTCCTACTAGCTCCCACCGGGAGCAGTACTTC. It encodes CASSPTSSHREQYF. Supplemented by reference TRBV14 and TRBJ2-7, the full variable domain reads EAGVTQFPSHSVIEKGQTVTLRCDPISGHDNLYWYRRVMGKEIKFLLHFVKESKQDESGMPNNRFLAERTGGTYSTLKVQPAELEDSGVYFCASSPTSSHREQYFGPGTRLTVT.

This chain links TRBV28 with TRBJ1-2; the D gene is possibly TRBD1 (5 bases). V lost 2 bases and J 8 bases, leaving 18 bases between the germline ends. CDR3 length equals 15 residues. Germline CDR1 and CDR2: MDHEN and SYDVKM. DNA of the CDR3: TGTGCCAGCAGTTTACCCGACAGTGGCCTATTCGGCTACACCTTC. Its translation: CASSLPDSGLFGYTF.

V and J are TRBV6-5 and TRBJ2-7; 10 bases are a match to TRBD1. Trimming cost V 6 bases and J 4 bases; bases outside gene matches: 6. Germline lookup yields CDR1 MNHEY and CDR2 SVGAGI. The CDR3 spans 14 residues. The CDR3 protein is CASRYGQGGYEQYF. CDR3 sequence (DNA): TGTGCCAGCAGATACGGACAGGGGGGATACGAGCAGTACTTC.

This clone was counted once. This rearrangement joins TRBV28 to TRBJ2-7, with a possible D match to TRBD2 (6 bases). Trimming removed 3 bases at V and 2 bases at J, with 20 bases between. Germline loops: CDR1 MDHEN, CDR2 SYDVKM. The CDR3 has 17 residues. Here the CDR3 reads CASSFPLRLESTYEQYF. The CDR3 DNA reads as TGTGCCAGCAGTTTCCCCTTGAGACTAGAATCCACCTACGAGCAGTACTTC.

This clone was seen a few times. CDR3 sequence: CASSFPVGYGYTF. The DNA of the CDR3 is TGTGCCAGCAGTTTCCCGGTGGGCTATGGCTACACCTTC. The chain has TRBV28 and TRBJ1-2; no firm D call. The CDR3 covers 13 residues. Germline V lookup: CDR1 MDHEN, CDR2 SYDVKM. Trimming cost V 3 bases and J 4 bases, with 9 bases left between them.

The chain is built from TRBV19 and TRBJ2-7; tentatively, D is TRBD2 (6 bases). The V and J ends lost 3 bases and 6 bases respectively, with 24 bases between them. CDR3 length: 17 residues. Germline lookup yields CDR1 LNHDA and CDR2 SQIVND (reference sequence). The CDR3 coding sequence is TGTGCCAGTAGTATGCGGCCGGGAGAACCTTCCGCCGGCGAGCAGTACTTC. Its translation is CASSMRPGEPSAGEQYF.

This clone was found a few times. J is TRBJ2-3 and V is TRBV6-5; D is possibly TRBD2 (5 bases). V lost 2 bases and J 5 bases, leaving 8 bases between the germline ends. There are 13 residues in the CDR3. The germline gives CDR1 MNHEY, CDR2 SVGAGI. Here the CDR3 DNA reads TGTGCCAGCAGTTACCCCGGGGTAGATACGCAGTATTTT. Translation: CASSYPGVDTQYF.

The V and J genes are TRBV5-4 and TRBJ2-2; D not certain. The V gene lost 0 bases and the J gene lost 0 bases, with 9 bases spanning the gap. CDR1 is SGHNT, CDR2 YYREEE, per germline (reference sequence). The CDR3 is made up of 16 amino acids. The CDR3 here is CASSLVEFANTGELFF. The CDR3 DNA reads as TGTGCCAGCAGCTTGGTAGAGTTCGCGAACACCGGGGAGCTGTTTTTT. Full variable domain (rest looked up from reference TRBV5-4 and TRBJ2-2): ETGVTQSPTHLIKTRGQQVTLRCSSQSGHNTVSWYQQALGQGPQFIFQYYREEENGRGNFPPRFSGLQFPNYSSELNVNALELDDSALYLCASSLVEFANTGELFFGEGSRLTVL.

The rearrangement uses TRBV5-1 and TRBJ2-7; D may correspond to TRBD1 or TRBD2 (7 bases each). Germline V lookup: CDR1 SGHRS, CDR2 YFSETQ. V lost 0 bases and J 6 bases, leaving 16 bases between the germline ends. This CDR3 has 15 amino acids. The CDR3, as DNA: TGCGCCAGCAGCTTGGCCTGGGAGGGGGCAAGCGAGCAGTACTTC. The encoded protein is CASSLAWEGASEQYF.

The V call is TRBV5-6, the J call TRBJ2-7, with TRBD2 as a possible D gene (5 bases). V lost 0 bases and J lost 0, with 7 bases in between. Germline CDR1 SGHDT, CDR2 YYEEEE. This CDR3 is built from 14 residues. CDR3 region: CASSLVLASYEQYF. CDR3 bases: TGTGCCAGCAGCTTGGTTCTAGCCTCCTACGAGCAGTACTTC.

This chain uses TRBV27 with TRBJ2-7; 15 bases match TRBD2. Germline lookup yields CDR1 MNHEY and CDR2 SMNVEV (reference sequence). CDR3 size: 17 residues. V shed 4 bases and J 3 bases; nucleotides not matched to a gene: 7. CDR3 in DNA: TGTGCCAGCAGTTATCGGACTAGCGGGAGGGCCGTCTACGAGCAGTACTTC. The encoded protein is CASSYRTSGRAVYEQYF.

The chain has TRBV6-5 and TRBJ1-1; D is possibly TRBD1 (6 bases). Germline loops: CDR1 MNHEY, CDR2 SVGAGI. V lost 0 bases and J 4 bases, leaving 12 bases between the germline ends. This CDR3 region has 15 residues. CDR3 DNA sequence: TGTGCCAGCAGTTACTCGGACAGTTCGGTCACTGAAGCTTTCTTT. This gives the protein CASSYSDSSVTEAFF.

The chain joins TRBV10-3 to TRBJ2-7; D could derive from TRBD1 or TRBD2 (5 bases each). The CDR3 runs 13 residues. Germline values: CDR1 ENHRY, CDR2 SYGVKD. Trimming took 2 bases from V and 13 from J, leaving 18 bases between them. The CDR3 region has the DNA TGTGCCATCAGTGAGGATCGCTGGGGACCGCAATACTTC. Its translation is CAISEDRWGPQYF.

The J gene is TRBJ2-1, the V gene TRBV5-3; 7 positions agree with TRBD2. TRBV5-3 is placed among ORFs of uncertain function. The CDR3 sequence is 18 residues long. J was trimmed by 0 bases and V by 4 bases; bases with no gene match: 13. As DNA, the CDR3 is TGTGCCAGAAGCGCCCTACCTAGCGGCCCTAGCTCCTACAATGAGCAGTTCTTC. It codes for CARSALPSGPSSYNEQFF.

V gene TRBV28 combines with J gene TRBJ2-1; D gene uncertain. CDR3 length: 12 residues. The V end was cut by 6 bases, the J end by 7 bases, with 10 bases between. The germline V gene has CDR1 MDHEN and CDR2 SYDVKM. This CDR3 reads CASRSQTNEQFF. CDR3 nucleotides: TGTGCCAGCAGAAGTCAAACGAATGAGCAGTTCTTC.

In its sample, this clone was seen a few times. The chain carries TRBV27 and TRBJ1-5, with 9 bases aligning to TRBD1. The CDR3 covers 14 residues. J was trimmed by 5 bases and V by 7 bases; bases with no gene match: 6. Germline loops: CDR1 MNHEY, CDR2 SMNVEV (reference sequence). This CDR3 reads CASTSGTGHQPQHF. CDR3 bases: TGTGCCAGCACTTCGGGGACAGGGCATCAGCCCCAGCATTTT.